This T cell receptor beta chain originates from a study of CD8 T cells in ankylosing spondylitis. Whole-study findings and limits: For ankylosing spondylitis blood, a TCR beta motif of several highly homologous variants appeared characteristic.

This CDR3 region has 14 residues. V lost 1 base to trimming and J lost 2 bases, with 5 bases between them. Looked up from germline, CDR1 is SGHTA and CDR2 is FQGNSA. By quantitative 5'-RACE with molecular barcodes, the TCR beta libraries were made. TCRdb passed the 5' RACE reads through MiXCR, listing each CDR3 protein once. The table shows about 130,000 distinct CDR3 sequences, with about 7% occurring only once. This clonotype was counted ten times or more. Antigen specificity is unknown. Specimen: blood, either unsorted or a sorted T cell fraction (not recorded which). This sequence was found in a female donor with ankylosing spondylitis or in good health (not recorded which). This sequence joins TRBV7-2 and TRBJ2-2; D not certain. CDR3 sequence: CASSLGHNTGELFF. The CDR3 nucleotides are TGTGCCAGCAGCTTAGGACACAACACCGGGGAGCTGTTTTTT.